The rows below give T cell receptor beta chains drawn from one sample of a study of OX40 agonist ivuxolimab in advanced cancers. The assay was immunoSEQ multiplex PCR, and TCRdb's table has in-frame clones only and misses some. This table holds some 68,000 clones, 85% to 90% found once. The specimen comprised CD4+ or CD8+ T cells sorted from blood, sampled in a trial of the OX40 agonist ivuxolimab. These receptors were collected from an adult with an advanced solid tumor such as melanoma, head and neck, liver or kidney cancer. Each CDR3 is given with its conserved first and last residue. D genes are given only for firm matches. Size tells how often a clone was seen (once, few, many) or the class of an expanded clone, and some rows leave it out.

j_call: TRBJ1-5
clone_size: few
cdr3_length: 14
v_call: TRBV2
d_call: NA
cdr3_aa: CASSPYPGNQPQHF
cdr3_nt: TGTGCCAGCAGTCCTTACCCGGGGAATCAGCCCCAGCATTTT

j_call: TRBJ2-2
clone_size: NA
cdr3_length: 20
v_call: TRBV7-2
d_call: TRBD2
cdr3_aa: CASSLAIAGSGSEYTGELFF
cdr3_nt: TGTGCCAGCAGCTTAGCGATTGCCGGTAGCGGGAGTGAGTATACCGGGGAGCTGTTTTTT

j_call: TRBJ2-5
clone_size: NA
cdr3_length: 13
v_call: TRBV30
d_call: NA
cdr3_aa: CAWGLGNQETQYF
cdr3_nt: TGTGCCTGGGGCCTGGGCAACCAAGAGACCCAGTACTTC

j_call: TRBJ2-7
clone_size: NA
cdr3_length: 13
v_call: TRBV7-2
d_call: NA
cdr3_aa: CASSHRDTYEQYF
cdr3_nt: TGTGCCAGCAGCCATCGGGACACCTACGAGCAGTACTTC

j_call: TRBJ2-5
clone_size: NA
cdr3_length: 14
v_call: TRBV6-1
d_call: NA
cdr3_aa: CASSEPFASETQYF
cdr3_nt: TGTGCCAGCAGTGAACCATTCGCCTCAGAGACCCAGTACTTC

j_call: TRBJ2-7
clone_size: NA
cdr3_length: 14
v_call: TRBV6-6
d_call: NA
cdr3_aa: CASSTQGLSYEQYF
cdr3_nt: TGTGCCAGCAGTACCCAAGGACTTAGCTACGAGCAGTACTTC

j_call: TRBJ1-3
clone_size: NA
cdr3_length: 13
v_call: TRBV19
d_call: NA
cdr3_aa: CASSPEGRNTIYF
cdr3_nt: TGTGCCAGTAGTCCGGAGGGACGAAACACCATATATTTT

j_call: TRBJ1-3
clone_size: NA
cdr3_length: 17
v_call: TRBV11-2
d_call: NA
cdr3_aa: CASSFPHTGYSGNTIYF
cdr3_nt: TGTGCCAGCAGTTTCCCACATACAGGGTACTCTGGAAACACCATATATTTT

j_call: TRBJ2-1
clone_size: NA
cdr3_length: 16
v_call: TRBV28
d_call: NA
cdr3_aa: CASSFEGKGTYNEQFF
cdr3_nt: TGTGCCAGCAGCTTCGAGGGAAAGGGGACTTACAATGAGCAGTTCTTC

j_call: TRBJ2-7
clone_size: NA
cdr3_length: 14
v_call: TRBV4-3
d_call: TRBD1
cdr3_aa: CASSQELTGGEQYF
cdr3_nt: TGCGCCAGCAGCCAAGAATTAACAGGGGGTGAGCAGTACTTC

j_call: TRBJ1-5
clone_size: NA
cdr3_length: 15
v_call: TRBV19
d_call: TRBD1
cdr3_aa: CASTSPGQGDQPQHF
cdr3_nt: TGTGCCAGTACCTCCCCCGGACAGGGAGATCAGCCCCAGCATTTT

j_call: TRBJ2-2
clone_size: NA
cdr3_length: 14
v_call: TRBV6-4
d_call: NA
cdr3_aa: CASSGSPGTGELFF
cdr3_nt: TGTGCCAGCAGCGGGAGTCCGGGCACCGGGGAGCTGTTTTTT

j_call: TRBJ2-5
clone_size: NA
cdr3_length: 14
v_call: TRBV10-3
d_call: NA
cdr3_aa: CAISESSTQETQYF
cdr3_nt: TGTGCCATCAGTGAGTCGAGTACCCAAGAGACCCAGTACTTC

j_call: TRBJ1-3
clone_size: NA
cdr3_length: 14
v_call: TRBV6-1
d_call: TRBD1
cdr3_aa: CASSNTGVGNTIYF
cdr3_nt: TGTGCCAGCAGTAATACAGGGGTTGGAAACACCATATATTTT

j_call: TRBJ1-3
clone_size: NA
cdr3_length: 14
v_call: TRBV7-9
d_call: TRBD1
cdr3_aa: CASSLRQGGNTIYF
cdr3_nt: TGTGCCAGCAGCTTACGACAGGGAGGAAACACCATATATTTT

j_call: TRBJ1-2
clone_size: NA
cdr3_length: 15
v_call: TRBV4-2
d_call: NA
cdr3_aa: CASSQDRTLNYGYTF
cdr3_nt: TGTGCCAGCAGCCAAGATCGGACACTTAACTATGGCTACACCTTC

j_call: TRBJ2-1
clone_size: NA
cdr3_length: 14
v_call: TRBV6-4
d_call: TRBD2
cdr3_aa: CASSPGLGYNEQFF
cdr3_nt: TGTGCCAGCAGTCCGGGACTAGGCTACAATGAGCAGTTCTTC

j_call: TRBJ1-1
clone_size: NA
cdr3_length: 16
v_call: TRBV28
d_call: NA
cdr3_aa: CASSFSTRGAGTEAFF
cdr3_nt: TGTGCCAGCAGTTTTTCTACCCGGGGGGCAGGTACTGAAGCTTTCTTT